This T cell receptor (beta chain) is drawn from a study of cytomegalovirus exposure and HLA in healthy donors. CDR1 and CDR2 (germline): SGHNT, YYREEE (reference sequence). Trimming shortened V by 4 bases and J by 5 bases, and 9 bases separated the two germline ends. The CDR3 contains 13 residues. The PCR contained 60 Vbeta and 13 Jbeta primers. Profiled with immunoSEQ multiplex PCR; TCRdb holds only in-frame clones, not every one. The table has around 120,000 clones, around three quarters seen once; the top ten hold about 5%. The sequence derives from a man aged 50 to 60 in good health and CMV-seropositive. Sequencing input: PBMCs. This chain links TRBV5-4 with TRBJ2-2, with a possible D match to TRBD1 (6 bases). CDR3 sequence: CASSPRGTGELFF. DNA for the CDR3: TGTGCCAGCAGCCCGAGGGGGACCGGGGAGCTGTTTTTT.